These 29 T cell receptor beta chains share one sample of origin, sequenced in a study of siplizumab effects on memory and regulatory T cells. Assay: immunoSEQ multiplex PCR; the TCRdb copy retains only in-frame clones and omits some. The sample consists of roughly 110,000 clones, 90% to 95% of them appearing once. The sequenced sample consisted of non-Treg CD4+ T cells sorted from blood. The source is a human donor in good health.

The rearrangement uses TRBV25-1 and TRBJ1-2; D might be TRBD1 (5 bases). CDR3 length: 13 residues. Germline-derived CDR1 and CDR2 are MGHDK and SYGVNS. The V end was cut by 7 bases, the J end by 4 bases, with 13 bases between. The CDR3 spells CASTSPGIYGYTF. CDR3 sequence (DNA): TGTGCCAGCACCTCCCCAGGGATCTATGGCTACACCTTC.

The chain joins TRBV29-1 to TRBJ1-5; tentatively, D is TRBD1 (5 bases). This CDR3 spans 12 amino acids. The ends were cut back, 7 bases at V and 3 bases at J, with 10 bases in the middle. CDR1 SQVTM and CDR2 ANQGSEA come from the germline V gene. In DNA, the CDR3 is TGCAGCGCGACAGCGCCCAATCAGCCCCAGCATTTT. Its protein is CSATAPNQPQHF.

This sequence joins TRBV27 and TRBJ1-1; D ambiguous. The V gene lost 5 bases and the J gene lost 5 bases, with 18 bases spanning the gap. The germline gives CDR1 MNHEY, CDR2 SMNVEV (reference sequence). The CDR3 is 15 residues long. CDR3 bases: TGTGCCAGCAGTCCCCGGACTCCCCGGGAGACTGAAGCTTTCTTT. Amino acid sequence: CASSPRTPRETEAFF.

This chain links TRBV5-1 with TRBJ1-1; 8 positions match TRBD1. CDR3 size: 15 residues. V shed 1 base and J 0 bases; nucleotides not matched to a gene: 2. Germline assignment: CDR1 SGHRS and CDR2 YFSETQ. CDR3 protein: CASSLTGGLNTEAFF. For the CDR3, the DNA is TGCGCCAGCAGCTTGACAGGGGGTTTGAACACTGAAGCTTTCTTT.

The chain joins TRBV25-1 to TRBJ2-2; D possibly corresponds to TRBD2 (5 bases). Germline V gene sequence: CDR1 MGHDK, CDR2 SYGVNS. There are 16 residues in the CDR3. V was clipped by 2 bases and J by 4 bases, with 14 bases between them. The CDR3 sequence: CASSEVLFRGTGELFF. The DNA of the CDR3 is TGTGCCAGCAGTGAAGTTTTGTTTCGGGGCACCGGGGAGCTGTTTTTT. The entire variable domain, with the rest obtained from reference TRBV25-1 and TRBJ2-2, is as follows: EADIYQTPRYLVIGTGKKITLECSQTMGHDKMYWYQQDPGMELHLIHYSYGVNSTEKGDLSSESTVSRIRTEHFPLTLESARPSHTSQYLCASSEVLFRGTGELFFGEGSRLTVL.

This clone has just one count. This chain connects TRBV29-1 to TRBJ2-7; D is uncertain. V gave up 7 bases and J gave up 0 bases, with 16 bases separating them. Germline CDR1 and CDR2: SQVTM and ANQGSEA. The CDR3 is 14 amino acids. CDR3 residues: CSAGRALSSYEQYF. CDR3 bases: TGCAGCGCTGGACGAGCCCTTAGCTCCTACGAGCAGTACTTC.

This chain links TRBV18 with TRBJ1-1, with 11 bases aligning to TRBD1. CDR3 length equals 15 residues. Trimming at V came to 4 bases and at J to 5 bases, leaving 6 bases not matched to a gene. CDR1 is KGHSH and CDR2 is LQKENI in the germline V gene. In DNA, the CDR3 is TGTGCCAGCTCACTGGGACAGGGGGGATTAACTGAAGCTTTCTTT. Its translation: CASSLGQGGLTEAFF.

The chain links TRBV28 to TRBJ2-1; TRBD2 is a possible D gene (6 bases). This CDR3 has 15 residues. Germline V gene sequence: CDR1 MDHEN, CDR2 SYDVKM. Trimming stripped 4 bases from V and 8 bases from J, with 18 bases between. DNA for the CDR3: TGTGCCAGCAGTTCGCTCAAGACCTGGGGGGATGAGCAGTTCTTC. Protein sequence: CASSSLKTWGDEQFF.

The rearrangement uses TRBV6-4 and TRBJ2-2, with D possibly called TRBD1 or TRBD2 (5 bases each). Germline CDR1 is MRHNA and CDR2 is SNTAGT. V was cut by 3 bases and J by 1 base, with 6 bases left in between. CDR3 length: 14 amino acids. CDR3 sequence reads: CASSDGGNTGELFF. As DNA, the CDR3 is TGTGCCAGCAGTGATGGGGGGAACACCGGGGAGCTGTTTTTT.

The rearrangement joins TRBV29-1 to TRBJ2-7; no definite D call. This CDR3 spans 11 amino acids. Trimming pared 4 bases from V and 2 bases from J, leaving 6 bases between. Germline CDR1 is SQVTM and CDR2 is ANQGSEA. CDR3: CSVGAAYEQYF. DNA of the CDR3: TGCAGCGTTGGGGCAGCCTACGAGCAGTACTTC.

The chain combines TRBV11-2 with TRBJ2-3; TRBD1 matches 9 bases. This CDR3 is 15 amino acids long. Germline loops: CDR1 SGHAT, CDR2 FQNNGV. The V gene end was trimmed by 4 bases and the J gene end by 5 bases; junction bases not matched to a gene: 7. The CDR3: CASSSTGGRIDTQYF. CDR3 in DNA: TGTGCCAGCAGCTCTACAGGGGGCCGGATAGATACGCAGTATTTT.

V is TRBV2 and J is TRBJ1-1; D is possibly TRBD1 (5 bases). CDR1 and CDR2 from the germline V gene are SNHLY and FYNNEI. The CDR3 length is 12 residues. V lost 4 bases to trimming and J lost 7 bases, with 10 bases between them. CDR3 sequence: CASSARAIEAFF. In DNA, the CDR3 is TGTGCCAGCAGTGCCAGGGCGATTGAAGCTTTCTTT.

The rearrangement joins TRBV28 to TRBJ1-1, with D unclear. Germline V lookup: CDR1 MDHEN, CDR2 SYDVKM. The V and J ends lost 7 bases and 1 base respectively, with 19 bases between them. The CDR3 contains 16 residues. The CDR3 is CASTPASVAKNTEAFF. Here the CDR3 DNA reads TGTGCCAGCACCCCCGCCTCTGTGGCGAAGAACACTGAAGCTTTCTTT.

J is TRBJ1-2 and V is TRBV5-1; 9 bases align to TRBD1. Trimming cost V 3 bases and J 1 base; bases outside gene matches: 7. CDR1 and CDR2 from the germline V gene are SGHRS and YFSETQ. The CDR3 consists of 16 residues. CDR3 region: CASSSGQGKLNYGYTF. In DNA form, the CDR3 reads TGCGCCAGCAGCTCCGGACAGGGGAAACTTAACTATGGCTACACCTTC.

The V and J genes are TRBV19 and TRBJ2-3; 8 bases are a match to TRBD2. Germline CDR1 LNHDA, CDR2 SQIVND (reference sequence). Unmatched junction bases numbered 10, after V lost 6 bases and J lost 2 bases. The CDR3 runs 16 residues. Written as DNA, the CDR3 is TGTGCCAGTAGGACACGATTAGCGGGGATCACAGATACGCAGTATTTT. This translates into CASRTRLAGITDTQYF.

V usage is TRBV5-6 and J usage is TRBJ1-1; D not certain. The V gene's germline CDR1 is SGHDT and CDR2 YYEEEE. V was cut by 10 bases and J by 5 bases, with 21 bases left in between. This CDR3 has 14 amino acids. The chain's CDR3 is CAYSSTGTGTEAFF. The CDR3, as DNA: TGTGCCTACTCATCCACGGGAACGGGAACTGAAGCTTTCTTT.

V gene TRBV2 combines with J gene TRBJ1-2; D not certain. V lost 5 bases, J lost 6 bases, and 10 bases lay in between. The CDR3 is made up of 12 amino acids. Germline V gene data show CDR1 as SNHLY and CDR2 as FYNNEI. The CDR3 loop is CASSISVDGYTF. The CDR3 DNA reads as TGTGCCAGCAGTATATCGGTAGATGGCTACACCTTC.

V gene TRBV2 combines with J gene TRBJ2-3; TRBD1 agrees at 7 bases. The germline V gene has CDR1 SNHLY and CDR2 FYNNEI. The CDR3 covers 13 residues. V was clipped by 7 bases and J by 7 bases; unmatched bases: 8. The CDR3 reads CASITTGWNTQYF. The CDR3 DNA is TGTGCCAGCATCACGACAGGGTGGAATACGCAGTATTTT.

CDR3 DNA: TGTGCCAGCTCACTAGGGGGCATGAACACTGAAGCTTTCTTT. This gives the protein CASSLGGMNTEAFF. The genes are TRBV18 and TRBJ1-1; 7 nucleotides align to TRBD1. This CDR3 has 14 residues. The junction had 2 bases not matched to a gene; V was cut back by 4 bases and J by 0 bases. Looked up from germline, CDR1 is KGHSH and CDR2 is LQKENI.

V gene TRBV30 combines with J gene TRBJ2-7, with unresolved D. The CDR3 extends over 17 amino acids. The V end lost 0 bases, the J end lost 3 bases, and 21 bases lay between the germline ends. The germline gives CDR1 GTSNPN, CDR2 SVGIG (reference sequence). The CDR3 here is CAWSVGAYRRIDYEQYF. In DNA, the CDR3 is TGTGCCTGGAGTGTAGGCGCTTACCGACGGATAGACTACGAGCAGTACTTC.

The rearrangement uses TRBV6-5 and TRBJ1-1; 9 nucleotides align to TRBD1. The germline CDR1 and CDR2 sequences are MNHEY and SVGAGI. CDR3 length: 14 amino acids. V gave up 5 bases and J gave up 7 bases; unmatched junction bases: 8. In DNA, the CDR3 is TGTGCCAGCAGTACGGGACAGGGAGCGAATGAAGCTTTCTTT. This encodes CASSTGQGANEAFF.

This chain connects TRBV19 to TRBJ2-5; 10 nucleotides agree with TRBD2. V lost 3 bases, J lost 2 bases, and 6 bases stayed unmatched. The CDR3 length is 16 residues. CDR1 is LNHDA and CDR2 is SQIVND in the germline V gene (reference sequence). CDR3 bases: TGTGCCAGTAGTATCCGGGCTAGCGGGGGACAAGAGACCCAGTACTTC. Translating gives CASSIRASGGQETQYF.

Written as DNA, the CDR3 is TGTGCCAGCGGCATCGCGGGGAGAAATAATTCACCCCTCCACTTT. Amino acid sequence: CASGIAGRNNSPLHF. This chain connects TRBV27 to TRBJ1-6; D is uncertain. Germline V gene lookup returns CDR1 MNHEY and CDR2 SMNVEV (reference sequence). The CDR3 sequence is 15 residues long. Trimming left V 8 bases short and J 5 bases short, with 16 bases between.

The chain carries TRBV6-5 and TRBJ1-6, with D perhaps matching TRBD1 (5 bases). CDR3 length: 13 residues. CDR1 is MNHEY and CDR2 is SVGAGI in the germline V gene. The V end was cut by 2 bases, the J end by 7 bases, with 6 bases between. The CDR3 sequence: CASSYEGNSPLHF. The CDR3 DNA sequence: TGTGCCAGCAGTTACGAGGGGAATTCACCCCTCCACTTT.

This clone was detected once. The V call is TRBV21-1, the J call TRBJ1-6. TRBV21-1 is a documented pseudogene. There are 16 residues in the CDR3. The CDR3 protein is CASSKARRAMGSPLHF. The CDR3 bases are TGTGCCAGCAGCAAAGCTCGTAGGGCCATGGGGTCACCCCTCCACTTT.

In this sample, this clone turned up a few times. CDR3: CASRLDSSGNQPQHF. Here the CDR3 DNA reads TGTGCCAGCAGACTCGACAGTTCCGGCAATCAGCCCCAGCATTTT. The V call is TRBV6-6, the J call TRBJ1-5; TRBD1 is a possible D gene (5 bases). CDR3 length: 15 amino acids. Germline V gives CDR1 MNHNY, CDR2 SVGAGI (reference sequence). V dropped 6 bases and J dropped 2 bases, with 14 bases sitting between them.

This chain connects TRBV5-1 to TRBJ1-1; D call uncertain. CDR1 and CDR2 from the germline V gene are SGHRS and YFSETQ. The CDR3 length is 12 residues. Trimming shortened V by 0 bases and J by 5 bases, and 5 bases separated the two germline ends. CDR3 in DNA: TGCGCCAGCAGCTTGGAGGGTACTGAAGCTTTCTTT. Its translation: CASSLEGTEAFF.

The chain links TRBV2 to TRBJ1-2; D is undetermined. V lost 7 bases to trimming and J lost 8 bases, with 14 bases between them. The germline V gene encodes CDR1 SNHLY and CDR2 FYNNEI. The CDR3 is made up of 12 amino acids. CDR3 region: CASNEGSGGYTF. CDR3 nucleotides: TGTGCCAGCAATGAGGGATCGGGAGGCTACACCTTC.

The CDR3 DNA reads as TGCGCCAGCAGCACCGGGGGCAGGGAGCAGTTCTTC. Its translation: CASSTGGREQFF. The chain couples TRBV4-3 to TRBJ2-1; D may match TRBD1 or TRBD2 (6 bases each). Germline CDR1 LGHNA, CDR2 YSLEER. Trimming took off 5 bases at V and 10 bases at J, with 12 bases between the two ends. The CDR3 is made up of 12 amino acids.